A single sample gave rise to the 7 T cell receptor beta chains below, sequenced in a study of blood T cell repertoires in COVID-19. Produced via immunoSEQ multiplex PCR; TCRdb's table is partial and in-frame only. The data hold under 170,000 clones, with 65% to 90% observed a single time. The sequenced material came from peripheral blood. The origin of the receptors is a man aged 65 to 79 with acute or convalescent COVID-19.

The chain combines TRBV2 with TRBJ2-7; weak D call: TRBD1 (5 bases). The V gene's germline CDR1 is SNHLY and CDR2 FYNNEI. Trimming cost V 6 bases and J 0 bases, with 9 bases left between them. The CDR3 consists of 13 residues. In DNA form, the CDR3 reads TGTGCCAGCAGCGAGGACACCTCCTACGAGCAGTACTTC. It translates to CASSEDTSYEQYF.

This clone was observed a few times. The chain uses TRBV19 and TRBJ2-7, with 10 bases lining up with TRBD2. This CDR3 region has 14 residues. Unmatched junction bases numbered 9, after V lost 3 bases and J lost 10 bases. Germline CDR1 reads LNHDA; CDR2 reads SQIVND (reference sequence). This chain's CDR3 is CASSIGLAGDPQYF. The CDR3 DNA reads TGTGCCAGTAGTATCGGGCTAGCGGGAGATCCTCAGTACTTC. Variable domain in full (rest from reference TRBV19 and TRBJ2-7): DGGITQSPKYLFRKEGQNVTLSCEQNLNHDAMYWYRQDPGQGLRLIYYSQIVNDFQKGDIAEGYSVSREKKESFPLTVTSAQKNPTAFYLCASSIGLAGDPQYFGPGTRLTVT.

CDR3 protein: CASSQLAGPKSSGANVLTF. CDR3 nucleotides: TGTGCCAGCAGCCAACTAGCGGGCCCTAAGAGCTCTGGGGCCAACGTCCTGACTTTC. V usage is TRBV3-1 (or the pseudogene TRBV3-2) and J usage is TRBJ2-6, with 8 positions matching TRBD2. V trimming: 2 bases; J trimming: 0 bases; junction bases outside the gene matches: 9. The CDR3 consists of 19 residues. Germline values: CDR1 LGHDT, CDR2 YNNKEL (reference sequence).

The chain combines TRBV6-5 with TRBJ2-7; TRBD2 matches at 9 bases. The J segment lost 5 bases and the V segment lost 4 bases, leaving 3 bases of the junction unmatched. There are 13 residues in the CDR3. Per germline, CDR1 MNHEY and CDR2 SVGAGI. CDR3 nucleotide sequence: TGTGCCAGCAGTTTCGGACTAGCGAACGAGCAGTACTTC. It codes for CASSFGLANEQYF.

This rearrangement joins TRBV19 to TRBJ1-5; perhaps TRBD1 as D (5 bases). This CDR3 is 16 amino acids long. The germline V gene encodes CDR1 LNHDA and CDR2 SQIVND (reference sequence). The germline V and J ends were trimmed by 6 bases and 0 bases, with 15 bases remaining between them. CDR3 coding DNA: TGTGCCAGTAGGCTCGGGACGGACTATAGCAATCAGCCCCAGCATTTT. It specifies CASRLGTDYSNQPQHF.

The chain couples TRBV28 to TRBJ2-7; 8 bases fit TRBD2. The ends lost 2 bases at V and 8 bases at J; junction bases unmatched: 20. The CDR3 is made up of 18 amino acids. CDR1 is MDHEN, CDR2 SYDVKM, per germline. The CDR3: CASSLPASGFTKFVKQYF. The CDR3 DNA reads as TGTGCCAGCAGTTTACCGGCTAGCGGGTTTACTAAATTTGTAAAGCAGTACTTC.

J is TRBJ2-1 and V is TRBV29-1; D may be TRBD1 (6 bases). The CDR3 extends over 16 amino acids. The germline V gene encodes CDR1 SQVTM and CDR2 ANQGSEA. The V end was cut by 0 bases, the J end by 2 bases, with 14 bases between. DNA of the CDR3: TGCAGCGTTGAAGATCTCGGCAGGGGTGCCTACAATGAGCAGTTCTTC. Translation gives CSVEDLGRGAYNEQFF.